The 10 T cell receptor beta chains given below trace back to one sample, sequenced in a study of cytotoxic CD8 clonotypes in ibrutinib-treated CLL. Profiled with immunoSEQ multiplex PCR; TCRdb holds only in-frame clones, not every one. The sample yields 52,000 or so clones, roughly 80% seen once. The sample was PBMCs, taken after 24 months of ibrutinib treatment. These receptors were taken from a human donor with chronic lymphocytic leukemia.

The CDR3 spells CASSTGTSGLETQYF. Here the CDR3 DNA reads TGTGCCAGCAGCACCGGGACTAGCGGTCTGGAGACCCAGTACTTC. The chain joins TRBV2 to TRBJ2-5; TRBD2 aligns across 11 bases. Germline-derived CDR1 and CDR2 are SNHLY and FYNNEI. The CDR3 covers 15 residues. Unmatched junction bases numbered 8, after V lost 6 bases and J lost 5 bases.

The chain employs TRBV5-1 and TRBJ2-3, with 8 bases fitting TRBD1. CDR1 and CDR2 from the germline V gene are SGHRS and YFSETQ. CDR3 length equals 14 residues. V lost 4 bases, J lost 2 bases, and 3 bases stayed unmatched. Written as DNA, the CDR3 is TGCGCCAGCAGCCAGGGGGCGTACACAGATACGCAGTATTTT. This sequence encodes CASSQGAYTDTQYF.

The rearrangement joins TRBV9 to TRBJ2-7; 7 nucleotides align to TRBD1. This CDR3 region has 14 residues. Trimming removed 0 bases from V and 5 bases from J; junction bases left unmatched: 5. Germline V gives CDR1 SGDLS, CDR2 YYNGEE. In nucleotides, the CDR3 is TGTGCCAGCAGCGTAGGTGACAGGGACCACGAGCAGTACTTC. The encoded protein is CASSVGDRDHEQYF.

This chain uses TRBV5-1 with TRBJ2-5; 12 bases are a match to TRBD2. The CDR3 is made up of 16 amino acids. Germline assignment: CDR1 SGHRS and CDR2 YFSETQ. V gave up 3 bases and J gave up 4 bases; unmatched junction bases: 7. CDR3 sequence reads: CASSYSTSGRVETQYF. The CDR3 DNA is TGCGCCAGCAGCTACTCGACTAGCGGGAGAGTAGAGACCCAGTACTTC.

Written as DNA, the CDR3 is TGTGCCAGCAGCGCGGGTGTCGTTGGGGCCAACGTCCTGACTTTC. Translating gives CASSAGVVGANVLTF. V and J are TRBV5-4 and TRBJ2-6, with D tentatively TRBD2 (5 bases). CDR1 SGHNT and CDR2 YYREEE come from the germline V gene (reference sequence). This CDR3 has 15 amino acids. The V gene lost 4 bases and the J gene lost 3 bases, with 11 bases spanning the gap.

This clone has just one count. V and J are TRBV7-9 and TRBJ2-1, with D hard to call. The CDR3 is made up of 12 amino acids. Germline lookup yields CDR1 SEHNR and CDR2 FQNEAQ (reference sequence). Trimming cost V 5 bases and J 6 bases, with 8 bases left between them. The DNA of the CDR3 is TGTGCCAGCAGCCTAGACTTCAATGAGCAGTTCTTC. Translated: CASSLDFNEQFF. Full variable domain (missing parts from reference TRBV7-9 and TRBJ2-1): DTGVSQNPRHKITKRGQNVTFRCDPISEHNRLYWYRQTLGQGPEFLTYFQNEAQLEKSRLLSDRFSAERPKGSFSTLEIQRTEQGDSAMYLCASSLDFNEQFFGPGTRLTVL.

V gene TRBV11-2 combines with J gene TRBJ1-2; 10 bases match TRBD1. This CDR3 contains 15 residues. The germline gives CDR1 SGHAT, CDR2 FQNNGV. V was pared by 5 bases and J by 6 bases, with 9 bases of the junction left unmatched. The CDR3 here is CASSGGTGVMDGYTF. Here the CDR3 DNA reads TGTGCCAGCAGCGGTGGGACAGGGGTTATGGATGGCTACACCTTC.

The J gene is TRBJ2-7, the V gene TRBV28, with D maybe TRBD2 (7 bases). The CDR3 consists of 15 residues. Germline loops: CDR1 MDHEN, CDR2 SYDVKM. With 7 bases removed from V and 0 bases from J, the gap between germline ends came to 16 bases. CDR3 in amino acids: CASTDVGGVSYEQYF. CDR3 DNA: TGTGCCAGCACCGACGTAGGGGGGGTCTCCTACGAGCAGTACTTC.

J is TRBJ1-2 and V is TRBV5-8; D unresolved. Germline V gene sequence: CDR1 SGHTS, CDR2 YDEGEE. The CDR3 length is 12 residues. The V and J ends lost 1 base and 5 bases respectively, with 6 bases between them. The CDR3 DNA reads TGTGCCAGCAGCTTGCAAGGGTATGGCTACACCTTC. This codes for CASSLQGYGYTF.

The chain joins TRBV6-4 to TRBJ2-7, with D unresolved. Trimming shortened V by 6 bases and J by 2 bases, and 14 bases separated the two germline ends. The CDR3 is made up of 14 amino acids. The germline V gene encodes CDR1 MRHNA and CDR2 SNTAGT. The CDR3 region has the DNA TGTGCCAGCAGACGGCTAGTCCCAACCTACGAGCAGTACTTC. This gives the protein CASRRLVPTYEQYF.